Sequencing of this T cell receptor beta chain was carried out in a study of blood T cells in healthy people across ages. The V gene's germline CDR1 is MNHNS and CDR2 SASEGT. The CDR3 loop spans 13 amino acids. The germline V and J ends were trimmed by 1 base and 5 bases, with 8 bases remaining between them. A second PCR of about 6 to 11 cycles used a sample-barcoded 5' primer and a J-beta primer mix. MiXCR was run by TCRdb on the 5' RACE reads, yielding one entry per CDR3 protein. The sample lists roughly 860,000 distinct CDR3 sequences, around two thirds occurring once. V and J are TRBV6-1 and TRBJ2-5, with a possible D match to TRBD2 (6 bases). This clonotype originated in a man aged 25-45 years in good health. Sequencing was carried out using blood. The CDR3 bases are TGTGCCAGCAGTGAAGGCGGGGCGGAGACCCAGTACTTC. This translates into CASSEGGAETQYF.